This entry lists 23 T cell receptor beta chains sequenced from one sample in a study of blood T cell repertoires in COVID-19. This table comes from immunoSEQ multiplex PCR, and its TCRdb copy is limited to in-frame clones, with some not included. Here the sample spans around 100,000 clones, almost 90% being singletons. The source material was peripheral blood. These receptors were collected from a human donor in a cohort sampled during active COVID-19.

This chain links TRBV5-1 with TRBJ2-7; TRBD1 matches at 7 bases. This CDR3 comprises 14 residues. V trimming: 0 bases; J trimming: 3 bases; junction bases outside the gene matches: 3. CDR1 and CDR2 from the germline V gene are SGHRS and YFSETQ. In DNA form, the CDR3 reads TGCGCCAGCAGCTTGGGGGCAGGGGGCTACGAGCAGTACTTC. Translated: CASSLGAGGYEQYF. Using reference TRBV5-1 and TRBJ2-7 for the parts outside the CDR3, the full variable domain is KAGVTQTPRYLIKTRGQQVTLSCSPISGHRSVSWYQQTPGQGLQFLFEYFSETQRNKGNFPGRFSGRQFSNSRSEMNVSTLELGDSALYLCASSLGAGGYEQYFGPGTRLTVT.

This clone appeared a single time. The chain links TRBV19 to TRBJ2-5; 8 bases align to TRBD2. J gave up 4 bases and V 4 bases, and 8 bases lay outside the gene matches. CDR1 and CDR2 from the germline V gene are LNHDA and SQIVND (reference sequence). The CDR3 consists of 15 residues. Here the CDR3 reads CASSKPGLGGETQYF. For the CDR3, the DNA is TGTGCCAGTAGTAAACCGGGACTAGGCGGAGAGACCCAGTACTTC.

The table lists this clone with a few counts. The chain uses TRBV5-1 and TRBJ1-1; 9 nucleotides match TRBD1. The V gene end was trimmed by 0 bases and the J gene end by 3 bases; junction bases not matched to a gene: 3. Germline V CDR1 and CDR2: SGHRS, YFSETQ. CDR3 length: 15 amino acids. CDR3 sequence (DNA): TGCGCCAGCAGCTTGGCCGGGACAGGGTACACTGAAGCTTTCTTT. Its protein is CASSLAGTGYTEAFF. The full variable domain, rest sourced from reference TRBV5-1 and TRBJ1-1, is KAGVTQTPRYLIKTRGQQVTLSCSPISGHRSVSWYQQTPGQGLQFLFEYFSETQRNKGNFPGRFSGRQFSNSRSEMNVSTLELGDSALYLCASSLAGTGYTEAFFGQGTRLTVV.

The V gene is TRBV7-9, the J gene TRBJ2-7; 8 bases map to TRBD1. From germline, CDR1 is SEHNR and CDR2 FQNEAQ (reference sequence). The length of the CDR3 is 17 residues. The V segment lost 5 bases and the J segment 3 bases; nucleotides outside the gene matches: 15. Written as DNA, the CDR3 is TGTGCCAGCAGCCCTAAAGGGGCGAGGACAGGGTTCTACGAGCAGTACTTC. Protein: CASSPKGARTGFYEQYF.

This clone has just one count. The chain employs TRBV5-6 and TRBJ1-1; D remains unclear. Germline V gives CDR1 SGHDT, CDR2 YYEEEE. Trimming removed 1 base at V and 7 bases at J, with 8 bases between. The length of the CDR3 is 12 residues. The CDR3 DNA reads TGTGCCAGCAGCTTGTATCCTAATGAAGCTTTCTTT. Residues: CASSLYPNEAFF.

V and J are TRBV28 and TRBJ1-5; D is undetermined. Trimming pared 2 bases from V and 3 bases from J, leaving 5 bases between. CDR1 is MDHEN, CDR2 SYDVKM, per germline. This CDR3 has 13 amino acids. The CDR3 DNA sequence: TGTGCCAGCAGTTTAAGCACCAATCAGCCCCAGCATTTT. It yields the protein CASSLSTNQPQHF. Combining the CDR3 with reference TRBV28 and TRBJ1-5 gives the whole variable domain DVKVTQSSRYLVKRTGEKVFLECVQDMDHENMFWYRQDPGLGLRLIYFSYDVKMKEKGDIPEGYSVSREKKERFSLILESASTNQTSMYLCASSLSTNQPQHFGDGTRLSIL.

This rearrangement joins TRBV3-1 (or the pseudogene TRBV3-2) to TRBJ2-7, with TRBD2 matching over 7 bases. The CDR3 spans 13 residues. Germline CDR1 reads LGHDT; CDR2 reads YNNKEL (reference sequence). Trimming cost V 4 bases and J 6 bases; bases outside gene matches: 6. Here the CDR3 DNA reads TGTGCCAGCAGCCTTTCGGAGCGGGGCGAGCAGTACTTC. Translated, it gives CASSLSERGEQYF.

The V call is TRBV14, the J call TRBJ2-3; possibly TRBD2 for D (7 bases). CDR1 is SGHDN, CDR2 FVKESK, per germline. The CDR3 covers 16 residues. The germline V and J ends were trimmed by 4 bases and 2 bases, with 16 bases remaining between them. This chain's CDR3 is CASSLSGGPITDTQYF. In DNA form, the CDR3 reads TGTGCCAGCAGCCTTTCGGGGGGCCCCATCACAGATACGCAGTATTTT.

J is TRBJ2-3 and V is TRBV21-1; the table's D call, TRBD1, has no DNA check behind it. TRBV21-1 is a pseudogene segment. The CDR3 sequence is 17 residues long. The CDR3: CASSKALMIQITDTQYF. CDR3 in DNA: TGTGCCAGCAGCAAAGCCCTTATGATACAGATCACAGATACGCAGTATTTT.

The chain carries TRBV30 and TRBJ2-1; D may be TRBD2 (5 bases). Germline V gene lookup returns CDR1 GTSNPN and CDR2 SVGIG (reference sequence). The CDR3 is 13 residues long. The germline V and J ends were trimmed by 5 bases and 4 bases, with 12 bases remaining between them. CDR3 residues: CAWLRRTYNEQFF. CDR3 nucleotide sequence: TGTGCCTGGTTGAGGAGGACTTACAATGAGCAGTTCTTC.

The DNA for the CDR3 is TGTGCCAGCAGCGTAGCCCGGGGGTGGGAGGGCTCAGAGCAGTTCTTC. Residues: CASSVARGWEGSEQFF. The genes are TRBV9 and TRBJ2-1, with TRBD2 matching over 7 bases. This CDR3 has 16 residues. Germline lookup yields CDR1 SGDLS and CDR2 YYNGEE. V lost 0 bases, J lost 10 bases, and 13 bases stayed unmatched.

The chain employs TRBV19 and TRBJ2-1; TRBD2 aligns across 8 bases. With V trimmed by 5 bases and J by 0 bases, 18 bases remained unmatched. CDR3 size: 20 residues. From germline, CDR1 is LNHDA and CDR2 SQIVND (reference sequence). CDR3 bases: TGTGCCAGTAGTGGCGGGAGGTCCTTTTTTCCCACGAGCTCCTACAATGAGCAGTTCTTC. This codes for CASSGGRSFFPTSSYNEQFF.

This sequence joins TRBV6-5 and TRBJ1-2, with 9 bases fitting TRBD1. Germline V gene data show CDR1 as MNHEY and CDR2 as SVGAGI. This CDR3 contains 14 residues. V lost 3 bases, J lost 2 bases, and 1 base stayed unmatched. The CDR3 bases are TGTGCCAGCAGTTATGGGACAGGGAACTATGGCTACACCTTC. It translates to CASSYGTGNYGYTF.

CDR3 sequence (DNA): TGTGCCAGCAGTTCCGCAGGGGCAGTCTCCTACGAGCAGTACTTC. This gives the protein CASSSAGAVSYEQYF. The chain couples TRBV28 to TRBJ2-7; D perhaps matches TRBD1 (6 bases). V lost 4 bases to trimming and J lost 0 bases, with 13 bases between them. This CDR3 spans 15 amino acids. The germline gives CDR1 MDHEN, CDR2 SYDVKM.

The chain links TRBV3-1 (or the pseudogene TRBV3-2) to TRBJ2-4; no firm D call. Trimming removed 5 bases at V and 4 bases at J, with 15 bases between. CDR1 LGHDT and CDR2 YNNKEL come from the germline V gene (reference sequence). The CDR3 extends over 15 amino acids. This CDR3 is CASSGTLQRKNIQYF. In DNA, the CDR3 is TGTGCCAGCAGCGGTACTTTGCAAAGAAAAAACATTCAGTACTTC.

This chain links TRBV6-1 with TRBJ2-7, with 13 bases matching TRBD2. The trim removed 2 bases at V and 4 bases at J, leaving 8 bases unmatched. This CDR3 is 17 amino acids long. The germline V gene encodes CDR1 MNHNS and CDR2 SASEGT. CDR3: CASSESITSGRVYEQYF. CDR3 DNA: TGTGCCAGCAGTGAATCTATTACTAGCGGGAGGGTATACGAGCAGTACTTC.

The CDR3 here is CASVPGISGNTIYF. In DNA, the CDR3 is TGCGCCAGCGTCCCAGGGATCTCTGGAAACACCATATATTTT. This rearrangement joins TRBV23-1 to TRBJ1-3; a possible D gene is TRBD1 (5 bases). TRBV23-1 is an ORF; its function is uncertain. Trimming pared 8 bases from V and 0 bases from J, leaving 11 bases between. CDR3 length equals 14 residues.

The chain joins TRBV28 to TRBJ2-2; D is uncertain. The CDR3 runs 14 residues. The V gene's germline CDR1 is MDHEN and CDR2 SYDVKM. Between the trimmed V and J ends, which lost 6 bases and 1 base, there was a span of 9 bases. The CDR3 DNA reads as TGTGCCAGCAGCCCAACAAGGAACACCGGGGAGCTGTTTTTT. Translated, it gives CASSPTRNTGELFF.

V and J are TRBV10-2 and TRBJ2-7; 8 bases line up with TRBD1. Trimming took 4 bases from V and 7 from J; bases not matched to a gene: 9. The CDR3 runs to 14 residues. Germline CDR1 and CDR2: WSHSY and SAAADI. CDR3 protein: CASSVDREAAEQYF. The DNA of the CDR3 is TGCGCCAGCAGTGTGGACAGGGAGGCTGCTGAGCAGTACTTC.

The CDR3 sequence: CASSDSGNSGANVLTF. The CDR3 DNA reads TGTGCCAGCAGTGACTCCGGGAACTCTGGGGCCAACGTCCTGACTTTC. The chain links TRBV6-4 to TRBJ2-6; D might be TRBD2 (5 bases). Germline CDR1 reads MRHNA; CDR2 reads SNTAGT. The V and J ends lost 0 bases and 0 bases respectively, with 6 bases between them. CDR3 length: 16 amino acids.

This chain uses TRBV19 with TRBJ2-1, with 8 bases fitting TRBD2. The CDR3 contains 16 residues. Looked up from germline, CDR1 is LNHDA and CDR2 is SQIVND (reference sequence). With V trimmed by 1 base and J by 3 bases, 5 bases remained unmatched. The CDR3 sequence: CASSIGLGTSYNEQFF. Here the CDR3 DNA reads TGTGCCAGTAGTATAGGGCTGGGGACTAGCTACAATGAGCAGTTCTTC.

The chain uses TRBV15 and TRBJ2-3; 9 bases map to TRBD2. V dropped 0 bases and J dropped 2; count of bases not matched to a gene: 6. CDR1 is LNHNV and CDR2 is YYDKDF in the germline V gene (reference sequence). This CDR3 comprises 17 residues. The CDR3, as DNA: TGTGCCACCAGCAGAGATCGGGCGGGAGGGCCCACAGATACGCAGTATTTT. This translates into CATSRDRAGGPTDTQYF. Using reference TRBV15 and TRBJ2-3 for the parts outside the CDR3, the full variable domain is DAMVIQNPRYQVTQFGKPVTLSCSQTLNHNVMYWYQQKSSQAPKLLFHYYDKDFNNEADTPDNFQSRRPNTSFCFLDIRSPGLGDTAMYLCATSRDRAGGPTDTQYFGPGTRLTVL.

The chain combines TRBV24-1 with TRBJ2-5; perhaps TRBD2 as D (6 bases). The CDR3 is 13 amino acids. CDR1 and CDR2 from the germline V gene are KGHDR and SFDVKD. V lost 10 bases and J 4 bases, leaving 15 bases between the germline ends. Here the CDR3 reads CATSRGTGETQYF. Written as DNA, the CDR3 is TGTGCCACAAGTCGGGGGACGGGAGAGACCCAGTACTTC.